The 29 T cell receptor beta chains presented below share a single source sample, sequenced in a study of CD8 T cells in Susac syndrome (dated by TCRdb to between 2018 and 2021). The method was the immunoSEQ multiplex PCR assay. RNA was extracted using the RNeasy kit, and about 0.5 to 1 ug of the RNA was reverse transcribed with random hexamers. The raw public data were reprocessed by TCRdb itself: fastp quality trimming at Q25, MiXCR clonotype calling, in-frame beta chains only. Rows matching on CDR3 protein sequence are summarized as one entry with the most common DNA and genes. A total of 150,000 or so distinct CDR3 sequences appear in this sample, nearly 97% of them only once. The ten most abundant clones make up approximately 0.15% of the sample. Material for sequencing was CD8+ T cells from PBMCs. Receptors originate from a human donor with multiple sclerosis.

This chain joins TRBV5-8 and TRBJ1-1; D uncertain. In germline, CDR1 is SGHTS, CDR2 YDEGEE. The CDR3 consists of 12 residues. V lost 7 bases, J lost 1 base, and 8 bases lay in between. The CDR3 protein is CASGFGNTEAFF. The CDR3 DNA reads as TGTGCCAGCGGGTTTGGGAACACTGAAGCTTTCTTT.

The J gene is TRBJ1-3, the V gene TRBV29-1; D gene ambiguous. V lost 4 bases, J lost 2 bases, and 3 bases lay in between. Germline V gene sequence: CDR1 SQVTM, CDR2 ANQGSEA. The CDR3 is 11 amino acids. The CDR3 region is CSVVAGNTIYF. In DNA, the CDR3 is TGCAGCGTTGTCGCTGGAAACACCATATATTTT.

The chain is built from TRBV4-2 and TRBJ2-3; D is perhaps TRBD1 or TRBD2 (5 bases each). Germline V gives CDR1 LGHNA, CDR2 YNFKEQ. Trimming cost V 4 bases and J 1 base, with 12 bases left between them. The CDR3 runs 15 residues. The CDR3 sequence is CASSPGMGGTDTQYF. The CDR3 DNA reads as TGTGCCAGCAGCCCCGGTATGGGGGGCACAGATACGCAGTATTTT.

The chain employs TRBV20-1 and TRBJ2-3; possibly TRBD2 for D (6 bases). Trimming left V 8 bases short and J 4 bases short, with 16 bases between. The CDR3 sequence is 13 residues long. Germline-derived CDR1 and CDR2 are DFQATT and SNEGSKA (reference sequence). The CDR3 sequence: CSSRTRRADTQYF. Here the CDR3 DNA reads TGCAGTTCACGCACCCGGAGGGCAGATACGCAGTATTTT.

The chain joins TRBV12-3 or TRBV12-4 to TRBJ1-2, with TRBD1 identical over 7 bases. This CDR3 has 15 residues. J gave up 4 bases and V 7 bases, and 12 bases lay outside the gene matches. The DNA for the CDR3 is TGTGCCAGCACCCACTCAGGGGGACCCTCCTATGGCTACACCTTC. The encoded protein is CASTHSGGPSYGYTF.

The chain employs TRBV6-6 and TRBJ1-6; perhaps TRBD1 as D (6 bases). The V end lost 6 bases, the J end lost 6 bases, and 12 bases lay between the germline ends. The CDR3 covers 14 residues. Germline CDR1 and CDR2: MNHNY and SVGAGI (reference sequence). The CDR3 loop reads CASSITGFNSPLHF. The CDR3 nucleotides are TGTGCCAGCAGCATCACAGGGTTTAATTCACCCCTCCACTTT.

The chain links TRBV5-6 to TRBJ2-7; D gene ambiguous. The CDR3 runs to 15 residues. V lost 6 bases and J 2 bases, leaving 18 bases between the germline ends. From germline, CDR1 is SGHDT and CDR2 YYEEEE. The CDR3 bases are TGTGCCAGCACCCTGGCTGGCTGGAAGCCCTACGAGCAGTACTTC. This codes for CASTLAGWKPYEQYF.

This chain joins TRBV20-1 and TRBJ2-5, with 9 positions matching TRBD2. The germline V gene encodes CDR1 DFQATT and CDR2 SNEGSKA (reference sequence). The CDR3 is made up of 15 amino acids. V lost 0 bases, J lost 2 bases, and 4 bases stayed unmatched. The CDR3 protein is CSARDGTSQQETQYF. Written as DNA, the CDR3 is TGCAGTGCTAGAGACGGGACTAGCCAACAAGAGACCCAGTACTTC.

The J gene is TRBJ2-7, the V gene TRBV2; TRBD1 is a possible D gene (5 bases). CDR3 length: 11 residues. Trimming took 8 bases from V and 6 from J, leaving 11 bases between them. Germline CDR1 and CDR2: SNHLY and FYNNEI. DNA for the CDR3: TGTGCCAGCGGGGCTGAAACCGAGCAGTACTTC. Protein: CASGAETEQYF. The whole variable domain, remainder taken from reference TRBV2 and TRBJ2-7, is EPEVTQTPSHQVTQMGQEVILRCVPISNHLYFYWYRQILGQKVEFLVSFYNNEISEKSEIFDDQFSVERPDGSNFTLKIRSTKLEDSAMYFCASGAETEQYFGPGTRLTVT.

This chain links TRBV9 with TRBJ2-7; a weak D match, TRBD2 (5 bases). CDR3 size: 13 residues. Trimming pared 0 bases from V and 3 bases from J, leaving 7 bases between. Germline values: CDR1 SGDLS, CDR2 YYNGEE. CDR3 nucleotide sequence: TGTGCCAGCAGCGTAGGAGGGTTCTACGAGCAGTACTTC. This encodes CASSVGGFYEQYF.

This chain links TRBV29-1 with TRBJ2-2; 9 bases align to TRBD1. The ends lost 7 bases at V and 4 bases at J; junction bases unmatched: 1. The CDR3 is 12 amino acids. The germline CDR1 and CDR2 sequences are SQVTM and ANQGSEA. CDR3 protein: CSATGGTGELFF. CDR3 coding DNA: TGCAGCGCGACAGGGGGCACCGGGGAGCTGTTTTTT.

V usage is TRBV14 and J usage is TRBJ1-4, with D perhaps TRBD1 (6 bases). Germline V lookup: CDR1 SGHDN, CDR2 FVKESK. The CDR3 has 17 amino acids. V was trimmed by 1 base and J by 3 bases, leaving 15 bases between them. The CDR3 is CASSQVRQARSNEKLFF. The CDR3 DNA reads as TGTGCCAGCAGCCAAGTCCGACAGGCGCGGTCTAATGAAAAACTGTTTTTT.

The V call is TRBV29-1, the J call TRBJ2-5; 11 nucleotides agree with TRBD1. Germline V gene sequence: CDR1 SQVTM, CDR2 ANQGSEA. The CDR3 spans 13 residues. Trimming cost V 4 bases and J 4 bases; bases outside gene matches: 2. The CDR3 coding sequence is TGCAGCGTTGGGGACAGGGGGGCAGAGACCCAGTACTTC. Its protein product is CSVGDRGAETQYF.

The rearrangement joins TRBV29-1 to TRBJ1-2; 7 bases map to TRBD1. The CDR3 has 13 amino acids. V gave up 6 bases and J gave up 4 bases; unmatched junction bases: 8. The germline V gene encodes CDR1 SQVTM and CDR2 ANQGSEA. The CDR3 here is CSVWTGNLYGYTF. The CDR3 nucleotides are TGCAGCGTGTGGACAGGAAACCTCTATGGCTACACCTTC.

V and J are TRBV4-1 and TRBJ2-7; no clear D gene. The V gene's germline CDR1 is MGHRA and CDR2 YSYEKL. This CDR3 region has 15 residues. Trimming took 1 base from V and 3 from J, leaving 13 bases between them. Here the CDR3 reads CASSQVFGGSYEQYF. CDR3 nucleotides: TGCGCCAGCAGCCAAGTCTTCGGCGGCAGCTACGAGCAGTACTTC.

The V call is TRBV13, the J call TRBJ2-5, with no clear D. V was clipped by 1 base and J by 5 bases, with 14 bases between them. There are 15 residues in the CDR3. Germline loops: CDR1 PRHDT, CDR2 FYEKMQ (reference sequence). In nucleotides, the CDR3 is TGTGCCAGCAGCTTAGAAGGCTACCCCCGGGAGACCCAGTACTTC. Protein product: CASSLEGYPRETQYF.

The rearrangement links TRBV2 to TRBJ2-7; D possibly corresponds to TRBD2 (6 bases). The CDR3 is 14 amino acids. CDR1 and CDR2 (germline): SNHLY, FYNNEI. V was trimmed by 6 bases and J by 0 bases, leaving 12 bases between them. CDR3 region: CASRGGRLSYEQYF. CDR3 DNA sequence: TGTGCCAGCAGGGGGGGAAGACTCTCCTACGAGCAGTACTTC.

The rearrangement links TRBV3-1 to TRBJ2-3, with 10 nucleotides matching TRBD2. This CDR3 is built from 16 residues. Losses at the gene ends were 3 bases for V and 2 bases for J; bases not matched to a gene: 5. The germline gives CDR1 LGHDT, CDR2 YNNKEL (reference sequence). Written as DNA, the CDR3 is TGTGCCAGCAGCCAGTCGACTAGCGGGTTCACAGATACGCAGTATTTT. It yields the protein CASSQSTSGFTDTQYF.

The chain recombines TRBV3-1 with TRBJ2-3; 7 bases fit TRBD2. The J segment lost 6 bases and the V segment lost 7 bases, leaving 7 bases of the junction unmatched. Looked up from germline, CDR1 is LGHDT and CDR2 is YNNKEL (reference sequence). The CDR3 has 13 residues. CDR3 nucleotides: TGTGCCAGCACCCGGGGGGAGGAGGATACGCAGTATTTT. Translating gives CASTRGEEDTQYF.

This rearrangement joins TRBV7-9 to TRBJ1-2, with D maybe TRBD1 (5 bases). The length of the CDR3 is 15 residues. Germline V gene lookup returns CDR1 SEHNR and CDR2 FQNEAQ (reference sequence). Trimming left V 5 bases short and J 2 bases short, with 15 bases between. CDR3 region: CASSPIRVVNYGYTF. DNA for the CDR3: TGTGCCAGCAGCCCGATCAGGGTGGTGAACTATGGCTACACCTTC.

This sequence joins TRBV30 and TRBJ1-1; D possibly corresponds to TRBD1 (5 bases). Trimming pared 1 base from V and 8 bases from J, leaving 11 bases between. The CDR3 sequence is 12 residues long. The germline V gene encodes CDR1 GTSNPN and CDR2 SVGIG (reference sequence). This CDR3 reads CAWSGPGREAFF. The CDR3 DNA reads as TGTGCCTGGAGTGGACCGGGGCGGGAAGCTTTCTTT.

This chain links TRBV25-1 with TRBJ2-3; D might be TRBD2 (5 bases). The CDR3 covers 12 residues. CDR1 MGHDK and CDR2 SYGVNS come from the germline V gene. V was clipped by 8 bases and J by 6 bases, with 12 bases between them. The CDR3 sequence: CASARVADTQYF. DNA of the CDR3: TGTGCCAGCGCGCGGGTGGCGGATACGCAGTATTTT.

The chain combines TRBV19 with TRBJ2-1; 9 positions agree with TRBD1. Germline lookup yields CDR1 LNHDA and CDR2 SQIVND (reference sequence). Unmatched junction bases numbered 8, after V lost 10 bases and J lost 4 bases. This CDR3 contains 14 residues. The CDR3 spells CATSGTGRYNEQFF. CDR3 DNA: TGTGCCACCTCAGGGACAGGGAGATACAATGAGCAGTTCTTC.

V usage is TRBV29-1 and J usage is TRBJ2-5; D gene uncertain. The CDR3 has 12 residues. The germline gives CDR1 SQVTM, CDR2 ANQGSEA. The V end lost 2 bases, the J end lost 2 bases, and 6 bases lay between the germline ends. This CDR3 reads CSVEQEQETQYF. The CDR3 region has the DNA TGCAGCGTTGAACAAGAGCAAGAGACCCAGTACTTC.

The V and J genes are TRBV25-1 and TRBJ1-1, with D perhaps matching TRBD1 (6 bases). V shed 8 bases and J shed 4 bases, with 14 bases lying between them. The CDR3 loop spans 13 amino acids. Germline CDR1 is MGHDK and CDR2 is SYGVNS. CDR3: CASRKRGTTEAFF. The CDR3 coding sequence is TGTGCCAGCCGAAAGAGGGGGACCACTGAAGCTTTCTTT.

The table lists this clonotype with a count of one. The chain employs TRBV5-6 and TRBJ2-1; D perhaps matches TRBD2 (6 bases). The germline V and J ends were trimmed by 6 bases and 8 bases, with 15 bases remaining between them. The CDR3 length is 13 residues. Germline CDR1 reads SGHDT; CDR2 reads YYEEEE. The CDR3: CASTRGFGDEQFF. DNA of the CDR3: TGTGCCAGCACACGGGGGTTTGGCGATGAGCAGTTCTTC.

The chain uses TRBV20-1 and TRBJ1-4; D unresolved. Germline V gene data show CDR1 as DFQATT and CDR2 as SNEGSKA (reference sequence). The CDR3 is 10 amino acids. Trimming removed 5 bases at V and 5 bases at J, with 3 bases between. Here the CDR3 DNA reads TGCAGTGCTCAAAATGAAAAACTGTTTTTT. Translation gives CSAQNEKLFF.

This chain joins TRBV6-1 and TRBJ2-1, with 15 bases matching TRBD2. The germline CDR1 and CDR2 sequences are MNHNS and SASEGT. The CDR3 totals 18 residues. Germline trimming cut 5 bases from V and 3 bases from J; bases unmatched to any gene: 8. CDR3 sequence (DNA): TGTGCCAGCAGTCTTGGGACTAGCGGGGGGCACCTCTACAATGAGCAGTTCTTC. It translates to CASSLGTSGGHLYNEQFF.

The chain couples TRBV3-1 to TRBJ2-1, with 8 bases lining up with TRBD2. CDR1 is LGHDT and CDR2 is YNNKEL in the germline V gene (reference sequence). The CDR3 length is 17 residues. J gave up 2 bases and V 4 bases, and 10 bases lay outside the gene matches. This CDR3 reads CASSLRVAGPTYNEQFF. Here the CDR3 DNA reads TGTGCCAGCAGCCTAAGGGTAGCGGGACCGACCTACAATGAGCAGTTCTTC.